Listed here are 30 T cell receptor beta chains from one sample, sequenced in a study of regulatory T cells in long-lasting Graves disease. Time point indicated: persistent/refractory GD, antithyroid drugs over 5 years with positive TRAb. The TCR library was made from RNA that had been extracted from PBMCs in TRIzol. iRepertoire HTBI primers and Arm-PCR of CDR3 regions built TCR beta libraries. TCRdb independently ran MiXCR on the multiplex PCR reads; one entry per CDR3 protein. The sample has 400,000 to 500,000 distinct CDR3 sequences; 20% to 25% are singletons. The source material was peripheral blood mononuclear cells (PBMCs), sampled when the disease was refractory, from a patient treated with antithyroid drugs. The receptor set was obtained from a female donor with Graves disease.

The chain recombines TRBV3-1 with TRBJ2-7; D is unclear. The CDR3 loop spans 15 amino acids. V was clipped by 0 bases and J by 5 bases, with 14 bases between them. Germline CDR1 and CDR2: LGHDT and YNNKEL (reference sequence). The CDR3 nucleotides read TGTGCCAGCAGCCAAGAACCAGGCTACGCTAACGAGCAGTACTTC. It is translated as CASSQEPGYANEQYF.

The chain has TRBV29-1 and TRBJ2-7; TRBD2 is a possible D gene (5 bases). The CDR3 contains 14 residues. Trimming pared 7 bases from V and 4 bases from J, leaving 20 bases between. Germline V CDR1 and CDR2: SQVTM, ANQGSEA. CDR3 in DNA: TGCAGCGCCCTGGACGGAGTTGGGGAGTACGAGCAGTACTTC. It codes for CSALDGVGEYEQYF.

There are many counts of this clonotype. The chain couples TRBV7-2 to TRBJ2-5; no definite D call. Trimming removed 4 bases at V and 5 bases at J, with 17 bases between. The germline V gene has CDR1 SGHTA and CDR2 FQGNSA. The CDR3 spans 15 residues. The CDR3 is CASSSWVSAGETQYF. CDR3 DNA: TGTGCCAGCAGCTCCTGGGTCTCGGCCGGGGAGACCCAGTACTTC.

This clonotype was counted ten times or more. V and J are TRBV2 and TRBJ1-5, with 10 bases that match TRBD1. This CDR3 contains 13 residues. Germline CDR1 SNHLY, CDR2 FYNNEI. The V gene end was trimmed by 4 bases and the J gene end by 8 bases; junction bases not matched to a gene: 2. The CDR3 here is CASSGQGAKPQHF. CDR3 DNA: TGTGCCAGCAGTGGACAGGGGGCGAAGCCCCAGCATTTT.

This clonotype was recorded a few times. CDR3 region: CASSPTSSVTYEQYF. The CDR3 DNA follows: TGTGCCAGTAGCCCGACCTCAAGCGTGACCTACGAGCAGTACTTC. V usage is TRBV19 and J usage is TRBJ2-7; no clear D gene. The CDR3 loop spans 15 amino acids. CDR1 and CDR2 (germline): LNHDA, SQIVND (reference sequence). Deletions cut 6 bases from V and 2 bases from J, with 17 bases between.

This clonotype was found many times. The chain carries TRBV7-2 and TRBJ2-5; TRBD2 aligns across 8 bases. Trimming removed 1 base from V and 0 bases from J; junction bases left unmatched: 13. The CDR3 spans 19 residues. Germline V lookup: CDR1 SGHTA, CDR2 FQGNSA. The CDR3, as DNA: TGTGCCAGCAGCTTAGTGGGTGGATTAGGGCGGGGGGACCAAGAGACCCAGTACTTC. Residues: CASSLVGGLGRGDQETQYF.

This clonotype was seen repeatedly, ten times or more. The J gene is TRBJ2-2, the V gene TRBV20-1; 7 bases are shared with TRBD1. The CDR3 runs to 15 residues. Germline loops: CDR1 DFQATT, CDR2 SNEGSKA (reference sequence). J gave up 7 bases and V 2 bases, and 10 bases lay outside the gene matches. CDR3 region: CSARSQGFVVGELFF. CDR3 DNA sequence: TGCAGTGCTAGATCACAGGGGTTCGTGGTCGGGGAGCTGTTTTTT.

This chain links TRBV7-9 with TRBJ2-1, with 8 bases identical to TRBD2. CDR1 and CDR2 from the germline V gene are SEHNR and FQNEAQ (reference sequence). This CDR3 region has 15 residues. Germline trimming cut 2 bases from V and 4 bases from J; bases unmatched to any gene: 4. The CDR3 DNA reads TGTGCCAGCAGCTTACCCGGGGGGGCGTACAATGAGCAGTTCTTC. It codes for CASSLPGGAYNEQFF.

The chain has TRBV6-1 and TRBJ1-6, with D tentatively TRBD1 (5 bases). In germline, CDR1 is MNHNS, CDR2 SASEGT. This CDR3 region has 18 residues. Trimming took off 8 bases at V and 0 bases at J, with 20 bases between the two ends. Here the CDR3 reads CASPRPVTASSYNSPLHF. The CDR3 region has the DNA TGTGCCAGCCCTAGGCCGGTGACAGCAAGCTCCTATAATTCACCCCTCCACTTT.

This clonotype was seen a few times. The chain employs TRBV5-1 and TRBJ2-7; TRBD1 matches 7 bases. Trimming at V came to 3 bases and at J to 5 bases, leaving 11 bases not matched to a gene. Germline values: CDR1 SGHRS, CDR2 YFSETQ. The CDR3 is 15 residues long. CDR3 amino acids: CASSSNHRGEHEQYF. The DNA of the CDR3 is TGCGCCAGCAGCTCTAACCACAGGGGTGAACACGAGCAGTACTTC.

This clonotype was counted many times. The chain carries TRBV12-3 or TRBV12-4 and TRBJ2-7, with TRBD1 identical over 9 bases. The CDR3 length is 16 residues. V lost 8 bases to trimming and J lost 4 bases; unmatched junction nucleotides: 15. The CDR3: CASGLLSGQGLYEQYF. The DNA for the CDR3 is TGTGCCAGCGGCCTCTTGTCGGGACAGGGTTTGTACGAGCAGTACTTC.

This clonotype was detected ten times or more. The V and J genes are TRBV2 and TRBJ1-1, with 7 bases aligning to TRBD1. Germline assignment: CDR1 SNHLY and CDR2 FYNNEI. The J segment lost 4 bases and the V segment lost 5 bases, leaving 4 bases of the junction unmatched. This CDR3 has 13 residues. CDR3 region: CASSRDSGTEAFF. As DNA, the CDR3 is TGTGCCAGCAGTCGGGACAGCGGCACTGAAGCTTTCTTT.

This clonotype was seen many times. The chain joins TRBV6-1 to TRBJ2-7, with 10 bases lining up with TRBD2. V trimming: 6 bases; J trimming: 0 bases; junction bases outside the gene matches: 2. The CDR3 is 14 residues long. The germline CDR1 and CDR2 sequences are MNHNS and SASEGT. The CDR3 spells CASRIAGGSYEQYF. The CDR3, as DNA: TGTGCCAGCAGAATAGCGGGAGGCTCCTACGAGCAGTACTTC.

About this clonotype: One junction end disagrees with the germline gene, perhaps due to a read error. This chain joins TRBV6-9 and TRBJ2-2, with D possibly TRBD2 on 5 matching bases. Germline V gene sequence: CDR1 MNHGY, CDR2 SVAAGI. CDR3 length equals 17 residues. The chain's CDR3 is CASSSPHETTNTGEPFF. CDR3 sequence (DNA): TGTGCCAGCAGTTCGCCCCATGAGACGACGAACACCGGGGAGCCGTTTTTT.

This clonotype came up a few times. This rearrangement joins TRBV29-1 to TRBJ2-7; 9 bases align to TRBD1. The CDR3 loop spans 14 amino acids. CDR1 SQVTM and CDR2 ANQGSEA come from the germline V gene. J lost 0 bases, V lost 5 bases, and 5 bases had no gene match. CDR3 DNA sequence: TGCAGCGTTCCGACAGGGGGAAACTCCTACGAGCAGTACTTC. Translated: CSVPTGGNSYEQYF.

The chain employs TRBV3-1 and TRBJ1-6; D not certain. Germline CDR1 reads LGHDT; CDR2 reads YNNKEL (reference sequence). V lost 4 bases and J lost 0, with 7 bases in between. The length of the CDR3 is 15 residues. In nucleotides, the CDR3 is TGTGCCAGCAGCCCGATTAGCTCCTATAATTCACCCCTCCACTTT. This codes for CASSPISSYNSPLHF.

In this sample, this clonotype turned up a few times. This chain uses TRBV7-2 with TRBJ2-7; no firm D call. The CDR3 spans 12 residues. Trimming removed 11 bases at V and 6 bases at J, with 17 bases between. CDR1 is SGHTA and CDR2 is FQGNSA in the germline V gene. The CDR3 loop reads CASAVVLGEQYF. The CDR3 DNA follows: TGTGCCTCCGCGGTGGTTTTAGGCGAGCAGTACTTC.

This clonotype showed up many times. As DNA, the CDR3 is TGTGCCAGCAGTTACAGGGGTAGCGACACTGAAGCTTTCTTT. Translating gives CASSYRGSDTEAFF. The V gene is TRBV6-5, the J gene TRBJ1-1, with D maybe TRBD1 (5 bases). Trimming left V 2 bases short and J 3 bases short, with 10 bases between. The CDR3 is 14 amino acids. Germline lookup yields CDR1 MNHEY and CDR2 SVGAGI.

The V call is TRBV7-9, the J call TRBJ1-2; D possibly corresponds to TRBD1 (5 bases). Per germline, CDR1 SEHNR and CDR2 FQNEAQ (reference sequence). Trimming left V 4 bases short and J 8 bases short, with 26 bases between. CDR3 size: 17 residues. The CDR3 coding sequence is TGTGCCAGCAGCTCGGCGGCACAGAGTCCAGGGTTGAGCGGCTACACCTTC. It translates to CASSSAAQSPGLSGYTF.

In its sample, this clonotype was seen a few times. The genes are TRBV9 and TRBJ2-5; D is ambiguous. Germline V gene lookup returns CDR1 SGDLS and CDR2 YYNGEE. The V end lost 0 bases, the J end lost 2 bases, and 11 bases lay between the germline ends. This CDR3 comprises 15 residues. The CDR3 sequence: CASSVGGTLQETQYF. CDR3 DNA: TGTGCCAGCAGCGTAGGAGGTACCCTTCAAGAGACCCAGTACTTC.

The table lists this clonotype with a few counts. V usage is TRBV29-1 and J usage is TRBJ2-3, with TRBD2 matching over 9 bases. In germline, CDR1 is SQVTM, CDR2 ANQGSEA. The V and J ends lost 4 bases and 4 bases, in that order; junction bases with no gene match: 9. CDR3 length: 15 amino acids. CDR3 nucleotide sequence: TGCAGCGTTGGTCGTAGCGGGGGAGTTGCAGATACGCAGTATTTT. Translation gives CSVGRSGGVADTQYF.

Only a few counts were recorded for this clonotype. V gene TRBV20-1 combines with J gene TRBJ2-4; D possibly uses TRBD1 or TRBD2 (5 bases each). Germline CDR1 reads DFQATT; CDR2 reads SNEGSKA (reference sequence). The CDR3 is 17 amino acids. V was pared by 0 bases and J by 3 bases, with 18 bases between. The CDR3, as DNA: TGCAGTGCTAGAGATCTCGGGGCAGGTTGGGTCAAAAACATTCAGTACTTC. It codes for CSARDLGAGWVKNIQYF.

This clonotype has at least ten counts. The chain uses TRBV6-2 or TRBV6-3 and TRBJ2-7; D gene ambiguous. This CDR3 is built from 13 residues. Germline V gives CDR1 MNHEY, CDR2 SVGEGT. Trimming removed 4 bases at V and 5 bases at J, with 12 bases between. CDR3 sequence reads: CASSWARWDEQYF. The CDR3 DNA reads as TGTGCCAGCAGTTGGGCCAGGTGGGACGAGCAGTACTTC.

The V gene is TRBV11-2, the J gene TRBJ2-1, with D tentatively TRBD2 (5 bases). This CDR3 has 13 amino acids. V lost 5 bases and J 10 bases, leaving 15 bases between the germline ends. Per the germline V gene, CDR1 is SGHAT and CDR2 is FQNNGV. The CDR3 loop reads CASSRLRSGEQFF. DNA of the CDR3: TGTGCCAGCAGCCGCCTTCGCTCGGGGGAGCAGTTCTTC.

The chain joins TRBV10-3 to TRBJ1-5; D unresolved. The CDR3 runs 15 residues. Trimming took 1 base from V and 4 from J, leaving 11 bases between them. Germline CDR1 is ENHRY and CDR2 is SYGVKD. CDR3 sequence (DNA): TGTGCCATCAGTGAGTTCTCCGGGGAGAATCAGCCCCAGCATTTT. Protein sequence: CAISEFSGENQPQHF.

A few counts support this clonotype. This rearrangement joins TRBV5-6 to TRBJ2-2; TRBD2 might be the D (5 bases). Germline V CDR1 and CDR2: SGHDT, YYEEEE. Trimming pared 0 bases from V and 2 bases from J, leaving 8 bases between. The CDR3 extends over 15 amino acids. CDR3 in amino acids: CASSLGRDNTGELFF. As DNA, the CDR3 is TGTGCCAGCAGCTTGGGTCGGGATAACACCGGGGAGCTGTTTTTT.

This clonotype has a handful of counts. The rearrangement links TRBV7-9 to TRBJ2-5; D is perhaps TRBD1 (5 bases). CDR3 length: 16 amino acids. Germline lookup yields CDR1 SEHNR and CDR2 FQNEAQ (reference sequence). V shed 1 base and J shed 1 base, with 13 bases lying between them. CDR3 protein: CASSLDLVGPQETQYF. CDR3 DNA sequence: TGTGCCAGCAGCTTAGATTTGGTGGGGCCCCAAGAGACCCAGTACTTC.

The CDR3 is CASSGSGGADIQYF. The CDR3, as DNA: TGTGCCAGCAGCGGAAGCGGGGGGGCGGACATTCAGTACTTC. The chain recombines TRBV5-4 with TRBJ2-4; TRBD2 aligns across 10 bases. This CDR3 has 14 amino acids. CDR1 is SGHNT, CDR2 YYREEE, per germline (reference sequence). Losses at the gene ends were 4 bases for V and 8 bases for J; bases not matched to a gene: 6.

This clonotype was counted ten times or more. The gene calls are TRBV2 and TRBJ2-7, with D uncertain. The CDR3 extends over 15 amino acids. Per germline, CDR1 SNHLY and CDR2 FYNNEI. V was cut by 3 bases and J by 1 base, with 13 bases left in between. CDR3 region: CASSDGQAVSYEQYF. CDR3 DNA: TGTGCCAGCAGTGACGGTCAGGCAGTTTCCTACGAGCAGTACTTC.

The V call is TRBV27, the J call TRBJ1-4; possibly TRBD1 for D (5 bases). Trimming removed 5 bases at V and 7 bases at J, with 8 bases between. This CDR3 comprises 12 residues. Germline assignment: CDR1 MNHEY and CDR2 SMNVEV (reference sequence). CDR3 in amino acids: CASSQRGEKLFF. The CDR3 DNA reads TGTGCCAGCAGTCAGAGGGGTGAAAAACTGTTTTTT.